The present TCR beta chain was sequenced within a study of blood T cell repertoires in COVID-19. Germline loops: CDR1 KGHSH, CDR2 LQKENI. The CDR3 is made up of 13 amino acids. With respect to this clone: Mismatch with germline at one junction end may stem from a read error.

In terms of age and location, participants ranged from roughly 18 to 100 years and lived in fewer than 30 US areas. Participants had their cohort set by participant-reported clinical history. In the original analysis: Amplification from reference gene primers served as the basis for estimated nucleated cell counts. Measured with immunoSEQ multiplex PCR; TCRdb has only the in-frame clones, and not every one. D and trimming come from the DNA, and the V and J calls and clone size come from that table. The sample gives roughly 290,000 clones, approximately 85% of which show up once; less than 2.5% is in the top ten.

The receptor was derived from a man aged 30 to 45 who had recovered from COVID-19. Sequenced material: PBMCs or T cells enriched from blood (not recorded which). The chain uses TRBV18 and TRBJ1-2, with D unresolved. CDR3 sequence: CASSPRALFPPLF. The CDR3 DNA reads as TGTGCCAGCTCACCGAGAGCACTCTTTCCCCCCCTTTTC. The whole variable domain, remainder taken from reference TRBV18 and TRBJ1-2, is NAGVMQNPRHLVRRRGQEARLRCSPMKGHSHVYWYRQLPEEGLKFMVYLQKENIIDESGMPKERFSAEFPKEGPSILRIQQVVRGDSAAYFCASSPRALFPPLFGSGTRLTVV.